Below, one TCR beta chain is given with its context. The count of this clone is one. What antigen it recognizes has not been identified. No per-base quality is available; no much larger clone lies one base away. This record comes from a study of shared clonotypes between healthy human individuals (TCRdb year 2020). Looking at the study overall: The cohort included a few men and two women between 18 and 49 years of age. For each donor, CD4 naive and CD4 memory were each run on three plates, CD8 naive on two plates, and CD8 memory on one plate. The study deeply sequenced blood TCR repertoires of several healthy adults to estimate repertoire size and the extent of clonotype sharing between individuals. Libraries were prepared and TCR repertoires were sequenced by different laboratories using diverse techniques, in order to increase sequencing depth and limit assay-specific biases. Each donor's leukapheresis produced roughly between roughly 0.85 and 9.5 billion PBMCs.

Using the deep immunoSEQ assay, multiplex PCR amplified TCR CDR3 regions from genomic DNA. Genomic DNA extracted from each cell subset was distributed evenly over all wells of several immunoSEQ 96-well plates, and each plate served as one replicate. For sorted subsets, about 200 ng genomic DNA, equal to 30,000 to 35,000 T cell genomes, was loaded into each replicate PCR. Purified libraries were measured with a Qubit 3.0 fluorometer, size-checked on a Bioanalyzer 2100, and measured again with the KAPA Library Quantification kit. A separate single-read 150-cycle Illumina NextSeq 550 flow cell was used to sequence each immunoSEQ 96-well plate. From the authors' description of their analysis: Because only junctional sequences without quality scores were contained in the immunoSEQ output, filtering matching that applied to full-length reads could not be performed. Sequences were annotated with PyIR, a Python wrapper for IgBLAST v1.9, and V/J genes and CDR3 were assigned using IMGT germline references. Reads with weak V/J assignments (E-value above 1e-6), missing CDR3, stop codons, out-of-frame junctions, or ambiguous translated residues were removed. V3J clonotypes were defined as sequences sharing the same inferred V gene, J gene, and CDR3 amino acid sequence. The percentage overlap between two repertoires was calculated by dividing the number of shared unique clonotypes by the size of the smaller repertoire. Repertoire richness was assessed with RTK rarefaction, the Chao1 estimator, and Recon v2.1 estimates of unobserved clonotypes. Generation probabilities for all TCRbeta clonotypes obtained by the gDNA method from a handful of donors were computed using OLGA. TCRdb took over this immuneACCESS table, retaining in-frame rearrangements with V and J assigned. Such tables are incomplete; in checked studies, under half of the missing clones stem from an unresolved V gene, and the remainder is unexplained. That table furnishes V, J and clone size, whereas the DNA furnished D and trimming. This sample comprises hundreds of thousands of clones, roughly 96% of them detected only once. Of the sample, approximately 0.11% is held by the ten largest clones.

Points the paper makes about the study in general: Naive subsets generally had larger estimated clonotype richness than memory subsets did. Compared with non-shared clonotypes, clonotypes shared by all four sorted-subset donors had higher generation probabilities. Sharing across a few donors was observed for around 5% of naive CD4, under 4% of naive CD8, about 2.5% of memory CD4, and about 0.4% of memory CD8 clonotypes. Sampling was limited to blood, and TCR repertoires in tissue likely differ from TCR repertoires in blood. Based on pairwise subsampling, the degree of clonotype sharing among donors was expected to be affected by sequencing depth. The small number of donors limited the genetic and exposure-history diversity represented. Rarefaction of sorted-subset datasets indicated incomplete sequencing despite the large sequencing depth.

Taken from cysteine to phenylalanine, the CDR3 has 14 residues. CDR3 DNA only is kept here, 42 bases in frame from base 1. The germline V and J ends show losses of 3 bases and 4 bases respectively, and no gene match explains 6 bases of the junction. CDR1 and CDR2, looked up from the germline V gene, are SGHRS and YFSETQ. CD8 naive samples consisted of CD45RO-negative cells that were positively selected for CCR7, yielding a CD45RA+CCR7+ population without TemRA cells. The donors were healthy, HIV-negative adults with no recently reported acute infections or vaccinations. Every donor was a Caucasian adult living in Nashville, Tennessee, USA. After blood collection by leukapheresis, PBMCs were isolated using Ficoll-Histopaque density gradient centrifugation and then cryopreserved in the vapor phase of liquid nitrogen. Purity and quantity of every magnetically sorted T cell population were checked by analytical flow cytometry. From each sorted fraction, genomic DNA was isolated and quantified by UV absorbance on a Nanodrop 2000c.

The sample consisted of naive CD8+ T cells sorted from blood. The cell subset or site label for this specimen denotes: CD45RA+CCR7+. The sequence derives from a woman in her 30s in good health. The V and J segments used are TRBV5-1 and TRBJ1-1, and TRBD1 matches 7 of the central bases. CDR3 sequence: CASSSLTGSTEAFF. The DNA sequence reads TGCGCCAGCAGCTCTCTGACAGGGAGCACTGAAGCTTTCTTT.